These T cell receptor beta chains were read from a single sample in a study of cytomegalovirus exposure and HLA in healthy donors. Produced via immunoSEQ multiplex PCR; TCRdb's table is partial and in-frame only. This sample has tens of thousands of clones; approximately 90% occur once, and the top ten carry 3.5% to 4%. The sample comprised PBMCs. Every receptor here comes from a woman aged 18-35 years in good health and CMV-seropositive. Each CDR3 is given with its conserved first and last residue. The order of the fields is J gene, D gene, V gene, clone size, CDR3 DNA, CDR3 protein. A D gene is named only where the DNA matches it firmly. Size is stated for part of the rows, as once, few or many counts, or as a class when the clone is expanded.

J: TRBJ2-3; D: .; V: TRBV7-8; size: once; DNA: TGTGCCAGCAGCTTAAACCCTGGTCCCAGCGTTATCCCAGATACGCAGTATTTT; CDR3: CASSLNPGPSVIPDTQYF
J: TRBJ2-1; D: TRBD2; V: TRBV6-4; size: once; DNA: TGTGCCAGCGGAGCGGGAGAGCCCAATGAGCAGTTCTTC; CDR3: CASGAGEPNEQFF
J: TRBJ2-1; D: TRBD1; V: TRBV11-3; size: .; DNA: TGTGCCAGCAGCTCCCAGGGGGCGCGAAATGAGCAGTTCTTC; CDR3: CASSSQGARNEQFF
J: TRBJ2-2; D: TRBD1; V: TRBV18; size: .; DNA: TGTGCCAGCTCACCTCGACAGGGGTCGGACACCGGGGAGCTGTTTTTT; CDR3: CASSPRQGSDTGELFF
J: TRBJ1-1; D: TRBD1; V: TRBV9; size: .; DNA: TGTGCCAGCAGCGACAGGGGGAACACTGAAGCTTTCTTT; CDR3: CASSDRGNTEAFF
J: TRBJ1-1; D: TRBD1; V: TRBV19; size: .; DNA: TGTGCCAGTAGGCGAGGAGGGGGCCTGAACACTGAAGCTTTCTTT; CDR3: CASRRGGGLNTEAFF
J: TRBJ1-5; D: .; V: TRBV7-9; size: .; DNA: TGTGCCAGCAGCTCAGGGGCCGTCAGACAGCCCCAGCATTTT; CDR3: CASSSGAVRQPQHF
J: TRBJ2-5; D: TRBD1; V: TRBV29-1; size: .; DNA: TGCAGCGTTGAAAAAACAGGGGGAATTGGAGAGACCCAGTACTTC; CDR3: CSVEKTGGIGETQYF
J: TRBJ1-6; D: TRBD1; V: TRBV9; size: .; DNA: TGTGCCAGCAGCACCGGGACAGGGGTTTCACCCCTCCACTTT; CDR3: CASSTGTGVSPLHF
J: TRBJ1-1; D: .; V: TRBV5-4; size: .; DNA: TGTGCCAGCAGCTTTGTTCAGGTGGACACTGAAGCTTTCTTT; CDR3: CASSFVQVDTEAFF
J: TRBJ2-5; D: .; V: TRBV29-1; size: .; DNA: TGCAGCGTTGGTTCCCTGGGGGGAGGAGTGTCAGGTTGGGAGACCCAGTACTTC; CDR3: CSVGSLGGGVSGWETQYF
J: TRBJ1-1; D: .; V: TRBV6-1; size: .; DNA: TGTGCCAGCAGTGAAGTAAGGGAGGCCCTCGAGTTGACTGAAGCTTTCTTT; CDR3: CASSEVREALELTEAFF
J: TRBJ1-1; D: .; V: TRBV9; size: .; DNA: TGTGCCAGCAGCGTAGCCTGGGGCGGGAACACTGAAGCTTTCTTT; CDR3: CASSVAWGGNTEAFF
J: TRBJ1-1; D: TRBD1; V: TRBV7-9; size: .; DNA: TGTGCCAGCAGCCTAGGGACAGCGAACACTGAAGCTTTCTTT; CDR3: CASSLGTANTEAFF
J: TRBJ1-5; D: TRBD1; V: TRBV28; size: .; DNA: TGTGCCAGCAGCGGGACAGGTCGCAATCAGCCCCAGCATTTT; CDR3: CASSGTGRNQPQHF
J: TRBJ2-3; D: .; V: TRBV6-4; size: few; DNA: TGTGCCAGCAGTGCGGGGGGCGGGACAGATACGCAGTATTTT; CDR3: CASSAGGGTDTQYF
J: TRBJ2-7; D: TRBD2; V: TRBV10-1; size: few; DNA: TGCGCCAGCAGCCCGACTAGCGACTCCTACGAGCAGTACTTC; CDR3: CASSPTSDSYEQYF
J: TRBJ2-1; D: TRBD1; V: TRBV27; size: once; DNA: TGTGCCAGCAGGGATAAACAGGGGGCAGACTACAATGAGCAGTTCTTC; CDR3: CASRDKQGADYNEQFF